This T cell receptor (beta chain) is drawn from a study of identical twins. The study, taken as a whole, reports: Without tracking the same donors, conclusions rested on cross-sectional statistical analysis. Zero-insertion results could be subject to partial confounding by invariant MAIT and iNKT cells.

This CDR3 has 12 amino acids. The germline gives CDR1 SEHNR, CDR2 FQNEAQ (reference sequence). V gave up 8 bases and J gave up 4 bases, with 8 bases separating them. A universal primer binding site was introduced by template switching. The final cDNA contained unique molecular identifiers. TCRdb ran MiXCR on the 5' RACE reads and lists one entry per CDR3 protein. Of some 230,000 distinct CDR3 sequences in the sample, about 6.7% were seen once. On this clonotype: Antigen specificity is unknown.

The sample was also linked to a second study, of T cells expressing NK-cell markers. That work adds: An anti-gamma-delta TCR antibody was added in several experiments. It restricted sorting to alpha-beta TCR-expressing T cells.

Material: CD8+ T cells sorted from blood. The clonotype originates from a woman younger than 30 in good health. This sequence joins TRBV7-9 and TRBJ1-4; D remains ambiguous. Written as DNA, the CDR3 is TGTGCCAGCGCGCGGGGTAATGAAAAACTGTTTTTT. It yields the protein CASARGNEKLFF.